These 11 T cell receptor beta chains were sequenced from one sample in a study of blood T cells in healthy people across ages. Together with a sample-barcoded 5' primer, a J-beta primer mix was included in a second PCR lasting about 6 to 12 cycles. TCRdb independently ran MiXCR on the 5' RACE reads; one entry per CDR3 protein. The repertoire consists of 1.5 million to 2 million distinct CDR3 sequences, with about 30% occurring once and the leading ten covering roughly 8%. Sequencing was carried out using blood. The receptors derive from a woman aged 30 to 39 in good health.

This clonotype was counted a few times. The germline gene is not matched at one end of the junction; a read error may be the cause. This sequence joins TRBV18 and TRBJ2-1; TRBD1 aligns across 8 bases. CDR1 and CDR2 (germline): KGHSH, LQKENI. The CDR3 contains 15 residues. CDR3 sequence (DNA): TGTGCCAGCTCACCTGAGGGACAGGTCTACAGTGAGCAGTTCTTC. It encodes CASSPEGQVYSEQFF. Together with reference TRBV18 and TRBJ2-1, the CDR3 gives the full variable domain: NAGVMQNPRHLVRRRGQEARLRCSPMKGHSHVYWYRQLPEEGLKFMVYLQKENIIDESGMPKERFSAEFPKEGPSILRIQQVVRGDSAAYFCASSPEGQVYSEQFFGPGTRLTVL.

This clonotype has only a few counts. V and J are TRBV9 and TRBJ2-1; 11 bases agree with TRBD2. The V and J ends lost 3 bases and 9 bases, in that order; junction bases with no gene match: 11. This CDR3 comprises 16 residues. Germline V lookup: CDR1 SGDLS, CDR2 YYNGEE. The CDR3 coding sequence is TGTGCCAGCAGCGCTTCGACTAGCGGGATAAGAGGTGAGCAGTTCTTC. It yields the protein CASSASTSGIRGEQFF. The entire variable domain, with the rest obtained from reference TRBV9 and TRBJ2-1, is as follows: DSGVTQTPKHLITATGQRVTLRCSPRSGDLSVYWYQQSLDQGLQFLIQYYNGEERAKGNILERFSAQQFPDLHSELNLSSLELGDSALYFCASSASTSGIRGEQFFGPGTRLTVL.

The gene calls are TRBV7-2 and TRBJ2-1, with 10 bases that match TRBD1. Germline-derived CDR1 and CDR2 are SGHTA and FQGNSA. The CDR3 totals 14 residues. After removal of 3 bases from V and 15 bases from J, the junction contained 11 bases not matched to a gene. The CDR3 DNA reads TGTGCCAGCAGCTTCAACCTAAGACAGGGGGCCCCGTTCTTC. It translates to CASSFNLRQGAPFF.

This clonotype came up many times. The chain combines TRBV12-3 or TRBV12-4 with TRBJ2-7, with a possible D match to TRBD2 (6 bases). With 5 bases removed from V and 1 base from J, the gap between germline ends came to 12 bases. The CDR3 is 14 amino acids. The CDR3 is CASSAAGLSYEQYF. In DNA, the CDR3 is TGTGCCAGCAGTGCCGCGGGGCTATCCTACGAGCAGTACTTC.

The rearrangement links TRBV24-1 to TRBJ1-1; the D gene is possibly TRBD1 (5 bases). The ends were cut back, 5 bases at V and 6 bases at J, with 9 bases in the middle. The CDR3 is 12 amino acids. CDR1 KGHDR and CDR2 SFDVKD come from the germline V gene. Here the CDR3 DNA reads TGTGCCACCAGTGCCGGGGACTCTGAAGCTTTCTTT. Its translation is CATSAGDSEAFF.

J is TRBJ1-2 and V is TRBV9; tentative D call: TRBD1 (5 bases). Germline V gene data show CDR1 as SGDLS and CDR2 as YYNGEE. V was cut by 3 bases and J by 4 bases, with 16 bases left in between. The CDR3 spans 15 residues. CDR3 DNA sequence: TGTGCCAGCAGCGCGGGACGGGACGCCCGCTATGGCTACACCTTC. This sequence encodes CASSAGRDARYGYTF.

The J gene is TRBJ2-1, the V gene TRBV3-1; tentatively, D is TRBD2 (6 bases). The end of the DNA fits TRBJ2-7 better, so the J call may be wrong. Germline loops: CDR1 LGHDT, CDR2 YNNKEL (reference sequence). The CDR3 loop spans 14 amino acids. In DNA form, the CDR3 reads TGTGCCAGCAGCGGACGGGACTCCGGAAGCGAGCAGTACTTC. It translates to CASSGRDSGSEQYF.

This clonotype was seen a handful of times. CDR3 nucleotides: TGTGCCAGCAGCTCCGGGTCCTCAGATAATGAAAAACTGTTTTTT. Amino acids: CASSSGSSDNEKLFF. This chain links TRBV6-1 with TRBJ1-4; D remains ambiguous. CDR1 and CDR2 (germline): MNHNS, SASEGT. With 6 bases removed from V and 4 bases from J, the gap between germline ends came to 15 bases. This CDR3 spans 15 amino acids.

This chain joins TRBV12-3 or TRBV12-4 and TRBJ1-5; 10 nucleotides agree with TRBD1. The CDR3 covers 15 residues. With 3 bases clipped from V and 3 bases from J, the junction kept 2 bases outside the gene matches. CDR3 bases: TGTGCCAGCAGTTTGGGACAGGGGTTCAATCAGCCCCAGCATTTT. It specifies CASSLGQGFNQPQHF.

The rearrangement uses TRBV19 and TRBJ1-6, with 8 bases matching TRBD1. Germline V gives CDR1 LNHDA, CDR2 SQIVND (reference sequence). CDR3 length: 19 amino acids. V shed 4 bases and J 8 bases; nucleotides not matched to a gene: 19. The CDR3 nucleotides read TGTGCCAGTAGTAAGGGATCCTCCCTCCTGACAGGGGTATATTCACCCCTCCACTTT. It translates to CASSKGSSLLTGVYSPLHF.

At least ten counts were recorded for this clonotype. This sequence joins TRBV3-1 and TRBJ1-4, with D maybe TRBD1 (6 bases). V was clipped by 3 bases and J by 7 bases, with 9 bases between them. Germline assignment: CDR1 LGHDT and CDR2 YNNKEL (reference sequence). The CDR3 is 13 residues long. The CDR3 nucleotides read TGTGCCAGCAGCCAGGTCAGGGGTGAAAAACTGTTTTTT. As protein: CASSQVRGEKLFF.